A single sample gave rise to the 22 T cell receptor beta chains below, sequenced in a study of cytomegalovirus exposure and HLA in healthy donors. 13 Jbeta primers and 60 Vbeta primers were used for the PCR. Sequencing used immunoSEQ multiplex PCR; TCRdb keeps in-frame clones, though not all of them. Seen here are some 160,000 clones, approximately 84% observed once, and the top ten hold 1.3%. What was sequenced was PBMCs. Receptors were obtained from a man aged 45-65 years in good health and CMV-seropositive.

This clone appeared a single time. The CDR3 DNA follows: TGTGCCAGCAGTTTGTATCCGGGACAGATTAATCAGCCCCAGCATTTT. This codes for CASSLYPGQINQPQHF. This chain links TRBV28 with TRBJ1-5, with 7 bases identical to TRBD1. J gave up 4 bases and V 3 bases, and 9 bases lay outside the gene matches. Per the germline V gene, CDR1 is MDHEN and CDR2 is SYDVKM. The CDR3 has 16 residues.

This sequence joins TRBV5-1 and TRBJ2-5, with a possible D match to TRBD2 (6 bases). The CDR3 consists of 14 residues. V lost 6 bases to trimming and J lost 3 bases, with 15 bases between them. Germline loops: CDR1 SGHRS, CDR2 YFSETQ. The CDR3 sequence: CASTEGRLEETQYF. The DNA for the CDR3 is TGCGCCAGCACGGAGGGCCGCCTCGAAGAGACCCAGTACTTC.

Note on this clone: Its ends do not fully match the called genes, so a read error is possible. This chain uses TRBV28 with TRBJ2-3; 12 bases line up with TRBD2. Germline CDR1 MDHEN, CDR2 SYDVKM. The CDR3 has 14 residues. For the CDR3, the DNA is TGTGCCAGCAACTCCGACGGGCTAGCGGGAGGGGTACATTTT. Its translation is CASNSDGLAGGVHF. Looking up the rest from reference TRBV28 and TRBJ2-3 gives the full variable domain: DVKVTQSSRYLVKRTGEKVFLECVQDMDHENMFWYRQDPGLGLRLIYFSYDVKMKEKGDIPEGYSVSREKKERFSLILESASTNQTSMYLCASNSDGLAGGVHFGPGTRLTVL.

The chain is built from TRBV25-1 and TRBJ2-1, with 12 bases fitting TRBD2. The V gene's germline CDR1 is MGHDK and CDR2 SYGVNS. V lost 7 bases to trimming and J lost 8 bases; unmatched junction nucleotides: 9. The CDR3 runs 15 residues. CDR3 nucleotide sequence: TGTGCCAGCATTGCTAGCGGGGGGGTTTATTATGAGCAGTTCTTC. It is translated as CASIASGGVYYEQFF.

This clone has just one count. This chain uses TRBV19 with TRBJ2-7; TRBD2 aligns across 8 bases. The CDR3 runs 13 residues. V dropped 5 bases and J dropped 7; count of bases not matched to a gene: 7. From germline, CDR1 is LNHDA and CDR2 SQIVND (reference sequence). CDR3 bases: TGTGCCAGTAGTTCGGGGGGGACTAGGGAGCAGTACTTC. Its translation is CASSSGGTREQYF.

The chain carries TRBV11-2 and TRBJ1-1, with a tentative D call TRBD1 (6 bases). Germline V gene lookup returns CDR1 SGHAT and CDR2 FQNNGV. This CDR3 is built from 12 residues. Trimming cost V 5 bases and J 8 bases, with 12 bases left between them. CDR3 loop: CASSPNTGEAFF. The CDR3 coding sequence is TGTGCCAGCAGCCCCAATACAGGGGAAGCTTTCTTT.

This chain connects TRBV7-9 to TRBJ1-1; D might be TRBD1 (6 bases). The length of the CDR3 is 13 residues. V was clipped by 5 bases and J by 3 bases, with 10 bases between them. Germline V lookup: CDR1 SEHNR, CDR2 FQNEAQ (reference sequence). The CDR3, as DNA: TGTGCCAGCAGCGCAGGACAGTACACTGAAGCTTTCTTT. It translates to CASSAGQYTEAFF.

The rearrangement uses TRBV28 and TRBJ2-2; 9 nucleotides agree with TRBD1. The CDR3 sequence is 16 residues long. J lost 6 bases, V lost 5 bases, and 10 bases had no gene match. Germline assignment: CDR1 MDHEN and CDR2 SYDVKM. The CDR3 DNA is TGTGCCAGCAGTCCGGGCGGGACAGGGAGGGCCGGGGAGCTGTTTTTT. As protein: CASSPGGTGRAGELFF.

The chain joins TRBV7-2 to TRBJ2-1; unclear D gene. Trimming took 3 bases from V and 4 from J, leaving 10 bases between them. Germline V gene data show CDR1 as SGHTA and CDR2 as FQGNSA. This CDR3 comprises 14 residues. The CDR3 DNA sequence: TGTGCCAGCAGCTTCTCTAGTAGGTACAATGAGCAGTTCTTC. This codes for CASSFSSRYNEQFF.

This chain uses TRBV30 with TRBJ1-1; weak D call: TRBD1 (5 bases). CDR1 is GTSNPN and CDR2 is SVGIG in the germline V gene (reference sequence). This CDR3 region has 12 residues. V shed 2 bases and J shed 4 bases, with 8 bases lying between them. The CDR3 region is CAWSPQGTEAFF. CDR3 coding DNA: TGTGCCTGGAGTCCCCAGGGCACTGAAGCTTTCTTT.

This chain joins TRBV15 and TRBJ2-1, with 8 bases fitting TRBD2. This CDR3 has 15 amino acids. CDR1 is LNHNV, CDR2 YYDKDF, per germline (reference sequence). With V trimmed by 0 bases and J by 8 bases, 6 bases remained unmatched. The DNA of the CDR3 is TGTGCCACCAGCAGAGATGCGGGGGGTAGGGATGAGCAGTTCTTC. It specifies CATSRDAGGRDEQFF.

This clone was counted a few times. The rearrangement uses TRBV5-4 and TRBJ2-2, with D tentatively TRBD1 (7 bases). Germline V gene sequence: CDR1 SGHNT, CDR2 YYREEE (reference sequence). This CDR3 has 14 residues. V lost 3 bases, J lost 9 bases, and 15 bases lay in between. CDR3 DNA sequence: TGTGCCAGCAGCTCGGACAGGACTAACAGGGAGCTGTTTTTT. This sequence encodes CASSSDRTNRELFF.

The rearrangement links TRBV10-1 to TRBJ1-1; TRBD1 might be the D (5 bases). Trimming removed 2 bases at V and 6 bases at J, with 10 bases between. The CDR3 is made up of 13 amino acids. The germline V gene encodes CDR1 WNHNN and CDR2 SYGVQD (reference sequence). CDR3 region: CASSEGGHAEAFF. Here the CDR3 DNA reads TGCGCCAGCAGTGAGGGCGGACACGCTGAAGCTTTCTTT.

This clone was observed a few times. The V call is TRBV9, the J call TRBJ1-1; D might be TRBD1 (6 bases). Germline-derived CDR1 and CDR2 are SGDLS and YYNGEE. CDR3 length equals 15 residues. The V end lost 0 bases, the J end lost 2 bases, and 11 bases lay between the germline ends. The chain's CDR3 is CASSVVVGGNTEAFF. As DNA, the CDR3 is TGTGCCAGCAGCGTAGTTGTAGGGGGTAACACTGAAGCTTTCTTT.

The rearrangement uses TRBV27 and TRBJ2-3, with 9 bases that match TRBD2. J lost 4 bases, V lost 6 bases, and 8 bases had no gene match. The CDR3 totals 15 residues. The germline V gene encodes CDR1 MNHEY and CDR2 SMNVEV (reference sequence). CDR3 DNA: TGTGCCAGCAGCCTGTATAGCGGGGGAGCAGATACGCAGTATTTT. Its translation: CASSLYSGGADTQYF.

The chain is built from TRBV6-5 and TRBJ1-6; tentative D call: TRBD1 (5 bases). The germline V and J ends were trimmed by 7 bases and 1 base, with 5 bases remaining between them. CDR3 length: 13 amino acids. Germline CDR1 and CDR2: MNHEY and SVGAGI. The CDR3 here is CASTGSYNSPLHF. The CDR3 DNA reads TGTGCCAGCACAGGGTCCTATAATTCACCCCTCCACTTT.

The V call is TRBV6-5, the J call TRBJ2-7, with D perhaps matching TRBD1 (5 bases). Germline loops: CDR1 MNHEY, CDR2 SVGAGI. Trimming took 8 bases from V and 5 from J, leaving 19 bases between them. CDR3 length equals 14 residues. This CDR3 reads CASAPHPGYHEQYF. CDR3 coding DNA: TGTGCCAGCGCGCCGCACCCAGGGTACCACGAGCAGTACTTC.

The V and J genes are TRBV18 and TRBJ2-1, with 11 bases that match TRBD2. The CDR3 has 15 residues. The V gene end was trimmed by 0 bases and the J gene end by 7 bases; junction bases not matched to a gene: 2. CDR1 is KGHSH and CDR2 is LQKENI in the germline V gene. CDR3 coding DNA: TGTGCCAGCTCACCACCGGGACTAGCGGCAAATGAGCAGTTCTTC. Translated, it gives CASSPPGLAANEQFF.

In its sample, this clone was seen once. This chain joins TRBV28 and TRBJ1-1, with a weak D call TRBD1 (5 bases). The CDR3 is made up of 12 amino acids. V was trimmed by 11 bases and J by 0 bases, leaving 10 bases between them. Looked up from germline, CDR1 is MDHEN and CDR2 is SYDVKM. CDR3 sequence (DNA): TGTGCCTGCTCAGGGATGAACACTGAAGCTTTCTTT. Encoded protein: CACSGMNTEAFF.

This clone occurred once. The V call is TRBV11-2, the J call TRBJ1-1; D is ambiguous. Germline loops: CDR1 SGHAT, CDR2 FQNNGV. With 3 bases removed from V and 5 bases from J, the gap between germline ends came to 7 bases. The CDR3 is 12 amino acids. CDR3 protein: CASSLAGTEAFF. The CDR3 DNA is TGTGCCAGCAGCTTGGCGGGAACTGAAGCTTTCTTT.

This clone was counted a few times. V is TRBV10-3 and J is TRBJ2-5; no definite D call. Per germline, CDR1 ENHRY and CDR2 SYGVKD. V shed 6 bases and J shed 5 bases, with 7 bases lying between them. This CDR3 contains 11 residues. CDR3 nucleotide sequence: TGTGCCATCAGCCCCGGGGAGACCCAGTACTTC. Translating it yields CAISPGETQYF.

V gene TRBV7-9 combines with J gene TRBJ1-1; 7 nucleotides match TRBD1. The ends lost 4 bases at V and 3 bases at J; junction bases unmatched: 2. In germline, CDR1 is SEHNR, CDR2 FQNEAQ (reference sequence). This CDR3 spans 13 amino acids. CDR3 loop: CASSSGGYTEAFF. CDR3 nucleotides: TGTGCCAGCAGCTCAGGGGGGTACACTGAAGCTTTCTTT.